This T cell receptor (beta chain) was identified during a study of blood T cell repertoires in COVID-19. Study information: Donors in the United States, Italy and Spain gave samples during acute or convalescent COVID-19. Sources were T cells, B-cell-depleted T cells, or PBMCs; the material itself was cDNA or gDNA.

Germline V gene data show CDR1 as MNHEY and CDR2 as SMNVEV (reference sequence). CDR3 length: 14 amino acids. J gave up 5 bases and V 3 bases, and 3 bases lay outside the gene matches. In the original analysis: For nucleated cells, counts were estimated from reference gene primer amplification. Produced via immunoSEQ multiplex PCR; TCRdb's table is partial and in-frame only. The DNA was the basis for D and trimming; V, J and clone size are from that table. The sample has 95,000 to 150,000 clones, about 80% seen once. The chain employs TRBV27 and TRBJ1-5; 8 positions agree with TRBD1. Material for sequencing was peripheral blood. This clonotype originated in a human donor in a cohort sampled during active COVID-19. The CDR3 region has the DNA TGTGCCAGCAGTTTCAGGGGGCGAGATCAGCCCCAGCATTTT. Its translation: CASSFRGRDQPQHF.